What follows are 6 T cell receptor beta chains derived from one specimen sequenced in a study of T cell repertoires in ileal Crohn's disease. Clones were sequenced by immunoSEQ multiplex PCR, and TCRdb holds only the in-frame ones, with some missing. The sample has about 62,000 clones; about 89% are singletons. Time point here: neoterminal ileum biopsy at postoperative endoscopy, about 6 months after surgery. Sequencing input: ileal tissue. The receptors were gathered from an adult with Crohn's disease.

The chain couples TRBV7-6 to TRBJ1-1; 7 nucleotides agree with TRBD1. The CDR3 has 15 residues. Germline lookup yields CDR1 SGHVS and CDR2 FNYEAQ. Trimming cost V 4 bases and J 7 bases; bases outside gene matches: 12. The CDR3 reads CASSSYRGVRGEAFF. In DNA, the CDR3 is TGTGCCAGCAGCTCATACAGGGGAGTCCGCGGTGAAGCTTTCTTT.

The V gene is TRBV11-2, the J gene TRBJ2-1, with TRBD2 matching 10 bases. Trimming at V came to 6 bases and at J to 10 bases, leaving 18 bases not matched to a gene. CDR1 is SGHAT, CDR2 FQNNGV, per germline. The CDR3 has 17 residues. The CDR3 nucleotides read TGTGCCAGCAGTTATACCCGAAGCGGGGGGGCATTTGGGGAGCAGTTCTTC. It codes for CASSYTRSGGAFGEQFF.

CDR3 nucleotides: TGTGCCACCCTAGGGGACTCCCCTTACGAGCAGTACGTC. Translation: CATLGDSPYEQYV. V is TRBV28 and J is TRBJ2-7; a weak D match, TRBD2 (6 bases). The CDR3 has 13 residues. Germline CDR1 and CDR2: MDHEN and SYDVKM. Trimming took 10 bases from V and 4 from J, leaving 17 bases between them.

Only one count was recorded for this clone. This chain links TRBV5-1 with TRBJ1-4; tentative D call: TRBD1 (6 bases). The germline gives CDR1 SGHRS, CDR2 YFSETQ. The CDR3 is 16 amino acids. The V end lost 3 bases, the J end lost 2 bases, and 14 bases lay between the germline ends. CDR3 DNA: TGCGCCAGCAGCTCGACCCCACAGGGTACTAATGAAAAACTGTTTTTT. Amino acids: CASSSTPQGTNEKLFF.

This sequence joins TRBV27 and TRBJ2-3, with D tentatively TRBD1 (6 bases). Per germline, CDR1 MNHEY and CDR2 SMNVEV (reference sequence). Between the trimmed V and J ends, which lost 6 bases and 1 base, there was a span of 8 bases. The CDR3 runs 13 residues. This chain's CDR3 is CASSPGGTDTQYF. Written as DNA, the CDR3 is TGTGCCAGCAGCCCAGGGGGCACAGATACGCAGTATTTT.

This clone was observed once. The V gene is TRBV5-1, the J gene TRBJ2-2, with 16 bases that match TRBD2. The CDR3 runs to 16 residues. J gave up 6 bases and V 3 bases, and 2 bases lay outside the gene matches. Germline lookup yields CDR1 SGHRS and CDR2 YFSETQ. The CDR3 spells CASSSGTSGRAGELFF. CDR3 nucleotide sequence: TGCGCCAGCAGCTCGGGGACTAGCGGGAGGGCCGGGGAGCTGTTTTTT.